The rows below give T cell receptor beta chains drawn from one sample of a study of OX40 agonist ivuxolimab in advanced cancers. Some clones are missing from TCRdb's copy, which holds only in-frame ones; the method was immunoSEQ multiplex PCR. Here the sample spans around 19,000 clones, approximately 70% being singletons. Sample: CD4+ or CD8+ T cells sorted from blood, taken in a trial of the OX40 agonist ivuxolimab. All receptors derive from an adult with an advanced solid tumor such as melanoma, head and neck, liver or kidney cancer. The CDR3 runs from the conserved cysteine through the conserved F or W. The D gene is left open where the match is weak. Expanded clones get a size class; other rows say once, few or many, or leave the size out.

size	V	D	J	DNA	CDR3
.	TRBV5-1	.	TRBJ1-2	TGCGCCAGGCAGATAGGTGCGGACGCTAACTATGGCTACACCTTC	CARQIGADANYGYTF
once	TRBV4-3	.	TRBJ1-2	TGCGCCAGCAGCCAAGAGACAACAATCCTCTATGGCTACACCTTC	CASSQETTILYGYTF
.	TRBV29-1	.	TRBJ1-1	TGCAGCGTTGACTGGGTCACTGAAGCTTTCTTT	CSVDWVTEAFF
once	TRBV21-1	.	TRBJ2-5	TGTGCCAGCAGCGCATGTAGAAACCGAGAAAAAGAGACCCAGTACTTC	CASSACRNREKETQYF
.	TRBV4-2	TRBD1	TRBJ1-2	TGTGCCAGCAGCTTCAGGGGGGATTGGGAAAACTATGGCTACACCTTC	CASSFRGDWENYGYTF
.	TRBV9	.	TRBJ1-1	TGTGCCAGCAGCGTAGCCGGGACGGGCACTGAAGCTTTCTTT	CASSVAGTGTEAFF
.	TRBV6-5	.	TRBJ2-5	TGTGCCAGCAGTCCCCCCCCTTCGGAGACCCAGTACTTC	CASSPPPSETQYF
once	TRBV29-1	.	TRBJ2-1	TGCAGCGTTGAAGGTGGTACAGGGTGGATGAGCTCCTACAATGAGCAGTTCTTC	CSVEGGTGWMSSYNEQFF
.	TRBV4-2	.	TRBJ2-1	TGTGCCAGCAGCCAAGCTGGGGACTGGGGGGATGAGCAGTTCTTC	CASSQAGDWGDEQFF
.	TRBV7-6	TRBD2	TRBJ2-1	TGTGCCAGCAGCTTAACGACTAGCGGGGGGGCGGTAGATGAGCAGTTCTTC	CASSLTTSGGAVDEQFF
.	TRBV19	.	TRBJ2-3	TGTGCCAGTAGTCCCTGGGACGGGTCTAGCACAGATACGCAGTATTTT	CASSPWDGSSTDTQYF
.	TRBV14	TRBD2	TRBJ2-7	TGTGCCAGCAGCCCTCGACTAGCGGGGGCTCTCTACGAGCAGTACTTC	CASSPRLAGALYEQYF
few	TRBV7-6	.	TRBJ1-1	TGTGCCAGCAGCCCCGGGCGCGAGGGCACTGAAGCTTTCTTT	CASSPGREGTEAFF
.	TRBV7-9	TRBD1	TRBJ2-2	TGTGCCAGCAGTTACTCCGGGACAGGGCTTTCCGGGGAGCTGTTTTTT	CASSYSGTGLSGELFF
few	TRBV11-2	.	TRBJ2-7	TGTGCCAGCAGCTTAACAGCTACCTACGAGCAGTACTTC	CASSLTATYEQYF
.	TRBV5-1	TRBD2	TRBJ2-1	TGCGCCAGCAGCTTGGTTAGCGGGGGTTACAATGAGCAGTTCTTC	CASSLVSGGYNEQFF
.	TRBV5-1	TRBD1	TRBJ2-2	TGCGCCAGCAGCTTCGGGACAGCAAACACCGGGGAGCTGTTTTTT	CASSFGTANTGELFF
few	TRBV10-3	.	TRBJ2-5	TGTGCCATCAGTGAGAAAGAGACCCAGTACTTC	CAISEKETQYF
once	TRBV5-8	TRBD1	TRBJ2-7	TGTGCCAGCAGCTACGGGACAGACTTTTGGTACGAGCAGTACTTC	CASSYGTDFWYEQYF
once	TRBV7-9	.	TRBJ2-7	TGTGCCAGCAGCTTTGGGGGTAGGTACGAGCAGTACTTC	CASSFGGRYEQYF
.	TRBV11-2	TRBD2	TRBJ2-1	TGTGCCAGCAGCTTAGTAGCGGGGGAATACAATGAGCAGTTCTTC	CASSLVAGEYNEQFF
.	TRBV9	.	TRBJ1-2	TGTGCCAGCAGCCACCAGAGGGGCCGCGGACCTGGGGGCTATGGCTACACCTTC	CASSHQRGRGPGGYGYTF
few	TRBV2	.	TRBJ2-7	TGTGCCAGCAGTGAGATTCAGGGGCGCGTATACGAGCAGTACTTC	CASSEIQGRVYEQYF
.	TRBV2	TRBD1	TRBJ2-1	TGTGTACGGGGACAGAGATACAATGAGCAGTTCTTC	CVRGQRYNEQFF
few	TRBV11-2	TRBD1	TRBJ1-1	TGTGCCAGCAGCTTAGAACAGGGGTACACTGAAGCTTTCTTT	CASSLEQGYTEAFF
few	TRBV6-5	.	TRBJ1-5	TGTGCCAGCAGCTTAGGGCTGGGAACGCCCCAGCATTTT	CASSLGLGTPQHF
few	TRBV7-8	.	TRBJ1-5	TGTGCCAGCAGCTTAGTGGAAGGTTCCGGTCAGCCCCAGCATTTT	CASSLVEGSGQPQHF
.	TRBV11-1	TRBD1	TRBJ2-5	TGTGCCAGCAGAAGGACAGGGGGCTACCAAGAGACCCAGTACTTC	CASRRTGGYQETQYF
.	TRBV4-1	TRBD1	TRBJ2-3	TGCGCCAGCAGCCAAGATCCCGGGACAGGGATTGCAGATACGCAGTATTTT	CASSQDPGTGIADTQYF
.	TRBV2	TRBD1	TRBJ1-2	TGTGCCAGCTTGGGCGACAGGGCGCATGGCTACACCTTC	CASLGDRAHGYTF
.	TRBV27	.	TRBJ2-7	TGTGCCAGCAGTTTGCTCCTCTCCTACGAGCAGTACTTC	CASSLLLSYEQYF
.	TRBV19	.	TRBJ1-5	TGTGCCAGTAGCCCCCGGCGGGATAGCAATCAGCCCCAGCATTTT	CASSPRRDSNQPQHF
.	TRBV29-1	.	TRBJ2-7	TGCAGCGTTGAAGATCAGGGTTACGAGCAGTACTTC	CSVEDQGYEQYF
.	TRBV11-2	TRBD1	TRBJ1-5	TGTGCCAGCAGCCCCGGGACAGGGGTAAATCAGCCCCAGCATTTT	CASSPGTGVNQPQHF
few	TRBV6-5	.	TRBJ1-2	TGTGCCAGCAGTTTCCACCAAGGGCGGGGCTACACCTTC	CASSFHQGRGYTF
few	TRBV12-1	.	TRBJ1-1	TGTGCCAGCAGCTTATTGAGGTCCCCCGACATGAACACTGAAGCTTTCTTT	CASSLLRSPDMNTEAFF
once	TRBV19	TRBD2	TRBJ2-2	TGTGCCAGCGAACGGGGGGGATCGGCGAACACCGGGGAGCTGTTTTTT	CASERGGSANTGELFF
.	TRBV5-1	.	TRBJ1-6	TGTGCCAGCAGCTTAGGAGTAGGCGTGCGACCCCTCCACTTT	CASSLGVGVRPLHF
.	TRBV19	.	TRBJ2-1	TGTGCCAGTAGGGGACCCCCCTCCTACAATGAGCAGTTCTTC	CASRGPPSYNEQFF
few	TRBV10-2	.	TRBJ1-3	TGCGCCAGCAGTGACTTTGCCGGAAACACCATATATTTT	CASSDFAGNTIYF
few	TRBV28	TRBD1	TRBJ1-1	TGTGCCAGCAGTTTGATAATGACAGGGGTAGACACTGAAGCTTTCTTT	CASSLIMTGVDTEAFF